A single sample is the source of the 25 T cell receptor beta chains below, sequenced in a study of radiotherapy plus CTLA-4 blockade in lung cancer. Measured with immunoSEQ multiplex PCR; TCRdb has only the in-frame clones, and not every one. The sample yields 110,000 or so clones, just under 80% seen once. The sequencing used peripheral blood, collected from a patient treated with radiotherapy plus ipilimumab. The source of these receptors is a human donor with non-small cell lung cancer who had a partial response to radiotherapy plus ipilimumab.

J is TRBJ2-5 and V is TRBV19, with TRBD2 identical over 10 bases. With V trimmed by 4 bases and J by 2 bases, 10 bases remained unmatched. Germline V gene sequence: CDR1 LNHDA, CDR2 SQIVND (reference sequence). The CDR3 length is 17 residues. CDR3 residues: CASSRGRVAGGQETQYF. In nucleotides, the CDR3 is TGTGCCAGTAGTAGAGGGAGAGTAGCGGGGGGACAAGAGACCCAGTACTTC.

This clone was seen more than once but under ten times. The rearrangement links TRBV6-1 to TRBJ2-7, with D perhaps TRBD2 (6 bases). The CDR3 runs 15 residues. V shed 1 base and J shed 1 base, with 11 bases lying between them. Germline V gene lookup returns CDR1 MNHNS and CDR2 SASEGT. Here the CDR3 DNA reads TGTGCCAGCAGTGAAGACCGGGGGATTTCCTACGAGCAGTACTTC. Translation gives CASSEDRGISYEQYF.

The chain links TRBV27 to TRBJ2-5, with a tentative D call TRBD1 (6 bases). V dropped 6 bases and J dropped 4 bases, with 15 bases sitting between them. The CDR3 covers 14 residues. Per the germline V gene, CDR1 is MNHEY and CDR2 is SMNVEV (reference sequence). CDR3 in amino acids: CASSHTGRAETQYF. The CDR3 bases are TGTGCCAGCAGCCATACAGGGCGGGCAGAGACCCAGTACTTC.

The rearrangement uses TRBV10-3 and TRBJ2-7; 12 bases match TRBD2. Germline V gene lookup returns CDR1 ENHRY and CDR2 SYGVKD. J was trimmed by 7 bases and V by 8 bases; bases with no gene match: 9. The CDR3 is 14 residues long. The CDR3 DNA sequence: TGTGCCATCCGCCAGACTAGCGGGAGTGAAGAGCAGTACTTC. It yields the protein CAIRQTSGSEEQYF.

The V and J genes are TRBV5-4 and TRBJ2-3; 7 bases are a match to TRBD2. The V gene end was trimmed by 4 bases and the J gene end by 3 bases; junction bases not matched to a gene: 8. Germline values: CDR1 SGHNT, CDR2 YYREEE (reference sequence). The CDR3 loop spans 15 amino acids. The CDR3 coding sequence is TGTGCCAGCAGCCCCATGGGGGGGGGTACAGATACGCAGTATTTT. Residues: CASSPMGGGTDTQYF.

This rearrangement joins TRBV6-5 to TRBJ2-5; TRBD1 aligns across 9 bases. Unmatched junction bases numbered 9, after V lost 5 bases and J lost 5 bases. Per germline, CDR1 MNHEY and CDR2 SVGAGI. The CDR3 contains 15 residues. CDR3 sequence: CASSKDRGVLETQYF. For the CDR3, the DNA is TGTGCCAGCAGTAAAGACAGGGGGGTTCTGGAGACCCAGTACTTC.

V and J are TRBV5-1 and TRBJ2-3; 9 bases are shared with TRBD2. V was clipped by 4 bases and J by 0 bases; unmatched bases: 6. Germline CDR1 SGHRS, CDR2 YFSETQ. The CDR3 is made up of 16 amino acids. The CDR3 sequence: CASSLTGTSSTDTQYF. The CDR3 DNA follows: TGCGCCAGCAGCCTAACCGGGACTAGCAGCACAGATACGCAGTATTTT.

The chain links TRBV5-1 to TRBJ2-2, with 11 bases aligning to TRBD2. Germline CDR1 reads SGHRS; CDR2 reads YFSETQ. With 1 base clipped from V and 0 bases from J, the junction kept 5 bases outside the gene matches. The CDR3 spans 18 residues. The CDR3 region is CASSLFVTSGTNTGELFF. The CDR3 coding sequence is TGCGCCAGCAGCTTGTTCGTGACTAGCGGGACGAACACCGGGGAGCTGTTTTTT.

The chain recombines TRBV9 with TRBJ1-5; D possibly corresponds to TRBD1 (6 bases). The CDR3 spans 14 residues. The germline V gene encodes CDR1 SGDLS and CDR2 YYNGEE. Deletions cut 3 bases from V and 0 bases from J, with 7 bases between. The CDR3 is CASSAGVSNQPQHF. For the CDR3, the DNA is TGTGCCAGCAGCGCAGGGGTTAGCAATCAGCCCCAGCATTTT.

The gene calls are TRBV4-2 and TRBJ2-7, with 11 bases matching TRBD2. V shed 1 base and J 0 bases; nucleotides not matched to a gene: 2. Per germline, CDR1 LGHNA and CDR2 YNFKEQ. The CDR3 length is 16 residues. The CDR3 DNA reads TGTGCCAGCAGCCAAGTAGGGACTAGCGGCTCCTACGAGCAGTACTTC. The encoded protein is CASSQVGTSGSYEQYF.

The rearrangement uses TRBV25-1 and TRBJ2-5; 11 positions match TRBD1. The J segment lost 3 bases and the V segment lost 5 bases, leaving 5 bases of the junction unmatched. The CDR3 loop spans 15 amino acids. CDR1 is MGHDK, CDR2 SYGVNS, per germline. The CDR3 loop reads CASSPRDRGKETQYF. CDR3 nucleotides: TGTGCCAGCAGTCCACGGGACAGGGGGAAAGAGACCCAGTACTTC.

The chain joins TRBV7-3 to TRBJ2-2; perhaps TRBD2 as D (6 bases). Trimming shortened V by 5 bases and J by 4 bases, and 20 bases separated the two germline ends. The CDR3 is 17 amino acids. Germline-derived CDR1 and CDR2 are SGHTA and FQGTGA. CDR3 DNA: TGTGCCAGCAGCGCAACCGCGGAGGGCGGTCGCACCGGGGAGCTGTTTTTT. Translation: CASSATAEGGRTGELFF.

The chain employs TRBV15 and TRBJ1-1; TRBD1 is a possible D gene (5 bases). The V end was cut by 0 bases, the J end by 1 base, with 9 bases between. The CDR3 is 15 residues long. Looked up from germline, CDR1 is LNHNV and CDR2 is YYDKDF (reference sequence). This CDR3 reads CATSRDLGANTEAFF. The CDR3 DNA follows: TGTGCCACCAGCAGAGACTTAGGGGCGAACACTGAAGCTTTCTTT. The full variable domain, completed using reference TRBV15 and TRBJ1-1, is DAMVIQNPRYQVTQFGKPVTLSCSQTLNHNVMYWYQQKSSQAPKLLFHYYDKDFNNEADTPDNFQSRRPNTSFCFLDIRSPGLGDTAMYLCATSRDLGANTEAFFGQGTRLTVV.

The genes are TRBV28 and TRBJ2-3, with TRBD2 matching 9 bases. Germline CDR1 and CDR2: MDHEN and SYDVKM. V shed 8 bases and J 6 bases; nucleotides not matched to a gene: 18. This CDR3 comprises 17 residues. The DNA of the CDR3 is TGTGCCAGCGGTAGAATAGCGGGAGTGACAGCCAGGGATACGCAGTATTTT. It specifies CASGRIAGVTARDTQYF.

V and J are TRBV28 and TRBJ1-1; TRBD1 matches at 10 bases. The length of the CDR3 is 20 residues. The V gene's germline CDR1 is MDHEN and CDR2 SYDVKM. V was clipped by 1 base and J by 0 bases; unmatched bases: 14. The CDR3 DNA reads TGTGCCAGCAGTTTATATGGGGGGGACAGGGGACTAGACATGAACACTGAAGCTTTCTTT. Its translation is CASSLYGGDRGLDMNTEAFF.

V usage is TRBV7-9 and J usage is TRBJ1-6; D gene unclear. Trimming removed 1 base at V and 13 bases at J, with 5 bases between. Germline V gene sequence: CDR1 SEHNR, CDR2 FQNEAQ (reference sequence). There are 11 residues in the CDR3. CDR3 DNA sequence: TGTGCCAGCAGCTTAGACAGTCCCCTCCACTTT. Amino acid sequence: CASSLDSPLHF.

The V call is TRBV4-1, the J call TRBJ2-5, with 9 positions matching TRBD2. J was trimmed by 0 bases and V by 5 bases; bases with no gene match: 7. CDR1 and CDR2 from the germline V gene are MGHRA and YSYEKL. The CDR3 contains 16 residues. The CDR3 DNA sequence: TGCGCCAGCAGCGTCCGACTAGCGGCGTACCAAGAGACCCAGTACTTC. This encodes CASSVRLAAYQETQYF.

This sequence joins TRBV6-5 and TRBJ1-1; D not resolved. The CDR3 is 14 residues long. The germline gives CDR1 MNHEY, CDR2 SVGAGI. Trimming pared 6 bases from V and 0 bases from J, leaving 11 bases between. The CDR3 nucleotides are TGTGCCAGCAGCCGGCCAGGTTTGAACACTGAAGCTTTCTTT. Amino acids: CASSRPGLNTEAFF.

In this sample, this clone turned up a few times. This rearrangement joins TRBV28 to TRBJ1-4; 7 bases agree with TRBD1. Germline values: CDR1 MDHEN, CDR2 SYDVKM. The CDR3 is made up of 14 amino acids. V lost 6 bases to trimming and J lost 6 bases; unmatched junction nucleotides: 7. CDR3 region: CASSQTGMDEKLFF. The DNA of the CDR3 is TGTGCCAGCAGCCAGACAGGGATGGATGAAAAACTGTTTTTT.

The rearrangement links TRBV6-5 to TRBJ2-2; 9 bases line up with TRBD1. The J segment lost 5 bases and the V segment lost 7 bases, leaving 2 bases of the junction unmatched. Germline lookup yields CDR1 MNHEY and CDR2 SVGAGI. The CDR3 contains 13 residues. The CDR3 here is CASNGQGTGELFF. The CDR3 region has the DNA TGTGCCAGCAACGGACAGGGGACCGGGGAGCTGTTTTTT.

The V gene is TRBV5-1, the J gene TRBJ2-1; 8 positions match TRBD1. The CDR3 runs 15 residues. V trimming: 4 bases; J trimming: 7 bases; junction bases outside the gene matches: 10. Germline V gives CDR1 SGHRS, CDR2 YFSETQ. Here the CDR3 DNA reads TGCGCCAGCAGCGGAGGACAGGGCTCTCGGAATGAGCAGTTCTTC. Residues: CASSGGQGSRNEQFF. Variable domain in full (rest from reference TRBV5-1 and TRBJ2-1): KAGVTQTPRYLIKTRGQQVTLSCSPISGHRSVSWYQQTPGQGLQFLFEYFSETQRNKGNFPGRFSGRQFSNSRSEMNVSTLELGDSALYLCASSGGQGSRNEQFFGPGTRLTVL.

This chain links TRBV29-1 with TRBJ1-6, with D unresolved. In germline, CDR1 is SQVTM, CDR2 ANQGSEA. The CDR3 extends over 12 amino acids. The CDR3 sequence: CAVGGRGSPLHF. DNA of the CDR3: TGCGCAGTTGGAGGACGAGGTTCACCCCTCCACTTT.

The J gene is TRBJ2-1, the V gene TRBV27; 13 positions agree with TRBD2. Germline loops: CDR1 MNHEY, CDR2 SMNVEV (reference sequence). J gave up 7 bases and V 5 bases, and 8 bases lay outside the gene matches. This CDR3 comprises 16 residues. The CDR3 sequence is CASSLRGTSGTNEQFF. CDR3 nucleotide sequence: TGTGCCAGCAGTCTCCGGGGGACTAGCGGGACAAATGAGCAGTTCTTC.

The chain recombines TRBV5-1 with TRBJ2-7, with D perhaps TRBD2 (5 bases). Germline CDR1 and CDR2: SGHRS and YFSETQ. The CDR3 covers 15 residues. The V and J ends lost 0 bases and 5 bases respectively, with 15 bases between them. The CDR3 bases are TGCGCCAGCAGCTTGGGTAGTGGGAGAGGGAACGAGCAGTACTTC. Translating gives CASSLGSGRGNEQYF.

The chain recombines TRBV4-1 with TRBJ2-2; the match to TRBD2 covers 8 bases. This CDR3 spans 18 amino acids. Germline V lookup: CDR1 MGHRA, CDR2 YSYEKL. The J segment lost 4 bases and the V segment lost 1 base, leaving 11 bases of the junction unmatched. The CDR3 here is CASSQAFRPAGATGELFF. CDR3 nucleotides: TGCGCCAGCAGCCAAGCTTTTCGCCCAGCGGGAGCCACCGGGGAGCTGTTTTTT.